This T cell receptor delta chain was recorded in a study of gammadelta T cells in human blood. TCRdb reanalyzed the RT-PCR reads using CATT. The data contain around 1,000 delta-chain clones, 8.3% of them singletons. Regarding the study as a whole: Polyclonal expansion of innate γδ T cells after birth appeared microbially driven.

This clone showed up just a few times. Its specificity is unknown. The germline V and J ends were trimmed by 4 bases and 1 base, with 22 bases remaining between them. CDR1 TSWWSYY and CDR2 QGS come from the germline V gene. This CDR3 region has 18 residues. The TCR sequence derives from a human donor. The sample consisted of non-Vgamma9Vdelta2 gamma-delta T cells from adult blood. The rearrangement uses TRDV1 and TRDJ1; maybe TRDD2 (5 bases). CDR3 in amino acids: CALGAPPLRLNVTDKLIF. CDR3 in DNA: TGTGCTCTTGGGGCCCCCCCCCTACGATTGAATGTCACCGATAAACTCATCTTT.